The clone carrying this T cell receptor (beta chain) occurred a few times. Its target is unknown. Documented treatment: oral pan-JAK inhibitor, 5-10 mg twice daily. From PBMCs, CD4+ and CD8+ T cells were sorted. It was cDNA, reverse transcribed from extracted RNA, that served as the sequencing template. The protocol was immunoSEQ multiplex PCR, while the TCRdb copy is restricted to in-frame clones and leaves out a portion. The data hold under 150,000 clones, with roughly 55% observed a single time. The entry originates in a study of CD8+ T cells in alopecia areata. Whole-study results and caveats: A large proportion of expanded lesional clones were detected persisting in scalp and blood during tofacitinib.

The specimen comprised CD4+ T cells sorted from blood, sampled at week 4, from a patient treated with tofacitinib. This clonotype originated in a human donor with alopecia areata.

This chain's CDR3 is CAWSPLRDNEQFF. The CDR3, as DNA: TGTGCCTGGAGCCCCTTACGGGACAATGAGCAGTTCTTC. This chain links TRBV30 with TRBJ2-1; the D is unclear. The germline V gene has CDR1 GTSNPN and CDR2 SVGIG (reference sequence). V lost 3 bases, J lost 5 bases, and 11 bases lay in between. The CDR3 is 13 amino acids.